Sequencing of this T cell receptor beta chain was carried out in a study of T cells expressing NK-cell markers. CDR1 and CDR2 (germline): LNHNV, YYDKDF (reference sequence). The CDR3 covers 16 residues. After re-calling the 5' RACE reads, TCRdb lists one entry per CDR3 protein, DNA absent. Here the sample table reports 400,000 to 450,000 distinct CDR3 sequences. This receptor was taken from a woman aged 18 to 75 in good health. The sequenced sample consisted of blood T cells: a sorted CD56 or NKG2C T cell subset, CD4+ or CD8+ T cells, or bulk PBMC T cells (not recorded which). The V gene is TRBV15, the J gene TRBJ2-3; TCRdb's D gene call, TRBD1, goes unchecked for lack of DNA. CDR3: CATSLTWGAATDTQYF.